The sequence of this TCR beta chain was determined in a study of CD8+CD57+ T cells in acquired aplastic anemia. Study-wide background: CD4+ and CD8+ cells, once sorted, gave DNA averaging about 3 ug.

The junction had 14 bases not matched to a gene; V was cut back by 5 bases and J by 8 bases. Germline CDR1 is MNHNS and CDR2 is SASEGT. The CDR3 has 15 amino acids. For CDR3 and TCR beta VDJ profiling, genomic DNA was the template used. TCRdb analysed the reads with MiXCR anew, one entry per CDR3 protein. Counted here are around 430,000 distinct CDR3 sequences, roughly a third occurring once; the ten biggest clones make up roughly 0.89%. All patients picked for sequencing had shown, by flow cytometry, an expansion of CD8+CD57+ cells. Material: sorted CD4+, CD8+, or CD8+CD57+ T cells (not recorded which) from PBMCs. This clonotype was sampled from a human donor with aplastic anemia. V gene TRBV6-1 combines with J gene TRBJ1-2; 7 nucleotides line up with TRBD1. The CDR3 spells CASSPRGRGLWGYTF. CDR3 in DNA: TGTGCCAGCAGTCCAAGGGGGAGGGGGCTGTGGGGCTACACCTTC.